Below, 18 T cell receptor beta chains from the same sample are listed, as sequenced in a study of cytomegalovirus exposure and HLA in healthy donors (dated by TCRdb to about 2017). Library prep was done by the immunoSEQ multiplex PCR assay. The multiplex PCR relied on a mix of 60 forward primers for TCR Vbeta segments and 13 reverse primers for TCR Jbeta segments. As stored in TCRdb, this immuneACCESS dataset retains in-frame rearrangements with V and J assigned. A fraction of the clones does not appear; measured against another copy, unresolved V genes explain less than half of the discrepancy, and the remainder lacks a known reason. Here the sample has under 200,000 clones; roughly 83% occur a single time. The ten largest clones represent more than 0.35% of the sample. Specimen: PBMCs. The source of these receptors is a boy between 2 and 15 years old in good health and CMV-seronegative.

CDR3 in DNA: TGTGCCAGCAGCAAACAGGGGGCAAGCAATCAGCCCCAGCATTTT. This gives the protein CASSKQGASNQPQHF. The chain joins TRBV7-8 to TRBJ1-5; 9 bases are a match to TRBD1. The trim removed 5 bases at V and 1 base at J, leaving 3 bases unmatched. The CDR3 loop spans 15 amino acids. Looked up from germline, CDR1 is SGHVS and CDR2 is FQNEAQ.

This clone has just one count. In DNA, the CDR3 is TGTGCCAGCAGACCCAGGGCGGGAGTGACTGAGCAGTTCTTC. Translating it yields CASRPRAGVTEQFF. V usage is TRBV2 and J usage is TRBJ2-1; TRBD2 matches at 7 bases. Germline trimming cut 6 bases from V and 9 bases from J; bases unmatched to any gene: 11. Germline V lookup: CDR1 SNHLY, CDR2 FYNNEI. The CDR3 totals 14 residues.

The gene calls are TRBV2 and TRBJ2-1; 8 nucleotides line up with TRBD1. This CDR3 contains 15 residues. Per germline, CDR1 SNHLY and CDR2 FYNNEI. V lost 6 bases to trimming and J lost 4 bases; unmatched junction nucleotides: 8. CDR3 bases: TGTGCCAGCAGCCACGACAGGGGCAGGTACAATGAGCAGTTCTTC. It yields the protein CASSHDRGRYNEQFF.

For the CDR3, the DNA is TGTGCCAGCAGTAGGAGGGAGGGCCGCAATGAGCAGTTCTTC. The encoded protein is CASSRREGRNEQFF. The rearrangement uses TRBV6-6 and TRBJ2-1; the match to TRBD2 covers 7 bases. The germline V gene has CDR1 MNHNY and CDR2 SVGAGI (reference sequence). The CDR3 covers 14 residues. The V gene end was trimmed by 5 bases and the J gene end by 6 bases; junction bases not matched to a gene: 7.

This clone showed up just once. This rearrangement joins TRBV5-4 to TRBJ1-1; 12 positions agree with TRBD1. V lost 4 bases to trimming and J lost 1 base; unmatched junction nucleotides: 8. CDR3 length: 17 amino acids. Germline CDR1 reads SGHNT; CDR2 reads YYREEE (reference sequence). CDR3: CASSARDRGQGNTEAFF. The CDR3 DNA sequence: TGTGCCAGCAGCGCAAGGGACAGGGGGCAGGGGAACACTGAAGCTTTCTTT.

This sequence joins TRBV19 and TRBJ2-3; TRBD2 agrees at 7 bases. Per the germline V gene, CDR1 is LNHDA and CDR2 is SQIVND (reference sequence). J was trimmed by 2 bases and V by 3 bases; bases with no gene match: 8. There are 16 residues in the CDR3. CDR3 residues: CASSMWGGGLTDTQYF. CDR3 nucleotides: TGTGCCAGTAGTATGTGGGGGGGAGGCCTCACAGATACGCAGTATTTT.

In DNA, the CDR3 is TGTGCCAGCAGCTTAAGCACCGCCCATGAGCAGTTCTTC. This codes for CASSLSTAHEQFF. The chain is built from TRBV7-8 and TRBJ2-1, with D unresolved. This CDR3 spans 13 amino acids. Trimming removed 2 bases from V and 8 bases from J, with 10 bases in between. Looked up from germline, CDR1 is SGHVS and CDR2 is FQNEAQ.

The chain joins TRBV27 to TRBJ2-7, with D unresolved. Germline V gene sequence: CDR1 MNHEY, CDR2 SMNVEV (reference sequence). V was shortened by 0 bases and J by 0 bases, with 3 bases between the two germline ends. CDR3 length equals 13 residues. The CDR3 DNA follows: TGTGCCAGCAGTTTATCCGGCTCCTACGAGCAGTACTTC. This gives the protein CASSLSGSYEQYF.

This chain connects TRBV4-1 to TRBJ2-1; 7 nucleotides line up with TRBD2. The CDR3 has 16 amino acids. Losses at the gene ends were 0 bases for V and 4 bases for J; bases not matched to a gene: 6. CDR1 is MGHRA, CDR2 YSYEKL, per germline. The CDR3 loop reads CASSQDQGLGYNEQFF. In DNA form, the CDR3 reads TGCGCCAGCAGCCAAGATCAAGGACTAGGATACAATGAGCAGTTCTTC.

The rearrangement links TRBV5-1 to TRBJ2-2; TRBD1 agrees at 8 bases. This CDR3 contains 15 residues. CDR1 is SGHRS, CDR2 YFSETQ, per germline. The V segment lost 8 bases and the J segment 7 bases; nucleotides outside the gene matches: 13. The CDR3 region has the DNA TGCGCCAGTTACTACCAAGGACAGGGCATCGGGGAGCTGTTTTTT. This translates into CASYYQGQGIGELFF.

The V call is TRBV28, the J call TRBJ1-5; 11 nucleotides line up with TRBD1. This CDR3 has 15 amino acids. Germline V CDR1 and CDR2: MDHEN, SYDVKM. The ends lost 4 bases at V and 7 bases at J; junction bases unmatched: 6. For the CDR3, the DNA is TGTGCCAGCAGTTCGCCGGGACAGGGGGAGCAGCCCCAGCATTTT. Amino acids: CASSSPGQGEQPQHF.

This clone was seen more than once but under ten times. The chain uses TRBV2 and TRBJ1-5; TRBD1 aligns across 12 bases. The CDR3 has 15 residues. Germline V gives CDR1 SNHLY, CDR2 FYNNEI. V lost 6 bases, J lost 4 bases, and 4 bases stayed unmatched. CDR3 sequence: CASSRGQGANQPQHF. DNA for the CDR3: TGTGCCAGCAGCAGGGGACAGGGGGCGAATCAGCCCCAGCATTTT.

This clone was seen only once. This chain links TRBV9 with TRBJ2-3; 7 positions match TRBD2. This CDR3 has 15 residues. V was clipped by 0 bases and J by 2 bases; unmatched bases: 3. Germline CDR1 reads SGDLS; CDR2 reads YYNGEE. This CDR3 is CASSVELAATDTQYF. The CDR3 DNA is TGTGCCAGCAGCGTAGAGCTAGCGGCCACAGATACGCAGTATTTT.

This clone turned up a few times. V is TRBV5-1 and J is TRBJ2-7; 11 bases fit TRBD2. Germline lookup yields CDR1 SGHRS and CDR2 YFSETQ. The CDR3 has 15 amino acids. V lost 1 base to trimming and J lost 4 bases; unmatched junction nucleotides: 4. CDR3 coding DNA: TGCGCCAGCAGCTTGCTAGCGGGGGGTGGGTACGAGCAGTACTTC. Its protein product is CASSLLAGGGYEQYF.

This chain uses TRBV27 with TRBJ2-7; 8 nucleotides agree with TRBD1. The CDR3 has 15 residues. The V gene's germline CDR1 is MNHEY and CDR2 SMNVEV (reference sequence). The trim removed 4 bases at V and 4 bases at J, leaving 9 bases unmatched. CDR3 coding DNA: TGTGCCAGCAGTTCACCAGGGGGCATCGATTACGAGCAGTACTTC. This sequence encodes CASSSPGGIDYEQYF.

This clone was recorded once. The chain is built from TRBV27 and TRBJ2-2; 7 bases align to TRBD2. There are 15 residues in the CDR3. Germline V gene lookup returns CDR1 MNHEY and CDR2 SMNVEV (reference sequence). The V gene end was trimmed by 2 bases and the J gene end by 1 base; junction bases not matched to a gene: 1. The DNA of the CDR3 is TGTGCCAGCAGTTTAGTAGCGGGGAACACCGGGGAGCTGTTTTTT. It encodes CASSLVAGNTGELFF.

J is TRBJ2-7 and V is TRBV5-1, with 7 bases that match TRBD1. V shed 4 bases and J 0 bases; nucleotides not matched to a gene: 10. The V gene's germline CDR1 is SGHRS and CDR2 YFSETQ. The CDR3 contains 16 residues. The CDR3 sequence: CASSPWDRTGSYEQYF. The CDR3 DNA follows: TGCGCCAGCAGCCCGTGGGATCGGACAGGCTCCTACGAGCAGTACTTC.

This sequence joins TRBV30 and TRBJ1-5, with D possibly being TRBD1 (5 bases). The ends were cut back, 2 bases at V and 7 bases at J, with 12 bases in the middle. Germline V gene sequence: CDR1 GTSNPN, CDR2 SVGIG (reference sequence). The CDR3 is 13 residues long. The chain's CDR3 is CAWSYSGNQPQHF. As DNA, the CDR3 is TGTGCCTGGAGTTATTCAGGGAACCAGCCCCAGCATTTT. Together with reference TRBV30 and TRBJ1-5, the CDR3 gives the full variable domain: SQTIHQWPATLVQPVGSPLSLECTVEGTSNPNLYWYRQAAGRGLQLLFYSVGIGQISSEVPQNLSASRPQDRQFILSSKKLLLSDSGFYLCAWSYSGNQPQHFGDGTRLSIL.